The entry that follows covers one T cell receptor beta chain sequence. Its target is not known. The data stem from a study of cytomegalovirus exposure and HLA in healthy donors. Germline CDR1 SGHTA, CDR2 FQGTGA. After removal of 4 bases from V and 2 bases from J, the junction contained 5 bases not matched to a gene. CDR3 size: 16 residues. Study-wide results and caveats: Immune exposure information available was restricted to CMV serostatus.

PCR was performed using 60 Vbeta and 13 Jbeta primers. Sequenced by immunoSEQ multiplex PCR; TCRdb stores in-frame clones only, minus some. The sample has approximately 140,000 clones; about three quarters are singletons. The chain has TRBV7-3 and TRBJ2-1, with 10 bases that match TRBD1. The source material was PBMCs. This sequence was found in a man between 35 and 55 years old in good health and CMV-seronegative. The chain's CDR3 is CASSSGQGDPYNEQFF. The CDR3 DNA reads as TGTGCCAGCAGCTCCGGACAGGGGGACCCCTACAATGAGCAGTTCTTC.